This T cell receptor beta chain was identified during a study of response to subunit inactivated influenza vaccine. Study conclusions and caveats: Few additional T cells are recruited per seasonal influenza vaccination, authors suggested.

The germline gives CDR1 MDHEN, CDR2 SYDVKM. The CDR3 spans 13 residues. Trimming cost V 4 bases and J 6 bases, with 10 bases left between them. One entry per CDR3 protein results from TCRdb running MiXCR on the RT-PCR reads. The data show roughly 570,000 distinct CDR3 sequences, approximately 14% seen once. This clonotype was picked up many times. The antigen is not known. The clonotype was recovered from a man aged 50 to 59 who received an inactivated influenza vaccine. The chain uses TRBV28 and TRBJ2-4; D unclear. The sequencing used PBMCs from blood, collected 11 to 12 days after vaccination. The CDR3 nucleotides read TGTGCCAGCAGTTATACGATTGGAAACATTCAGTACTTC. The encoded protein is CASSYTIGNIQYF.